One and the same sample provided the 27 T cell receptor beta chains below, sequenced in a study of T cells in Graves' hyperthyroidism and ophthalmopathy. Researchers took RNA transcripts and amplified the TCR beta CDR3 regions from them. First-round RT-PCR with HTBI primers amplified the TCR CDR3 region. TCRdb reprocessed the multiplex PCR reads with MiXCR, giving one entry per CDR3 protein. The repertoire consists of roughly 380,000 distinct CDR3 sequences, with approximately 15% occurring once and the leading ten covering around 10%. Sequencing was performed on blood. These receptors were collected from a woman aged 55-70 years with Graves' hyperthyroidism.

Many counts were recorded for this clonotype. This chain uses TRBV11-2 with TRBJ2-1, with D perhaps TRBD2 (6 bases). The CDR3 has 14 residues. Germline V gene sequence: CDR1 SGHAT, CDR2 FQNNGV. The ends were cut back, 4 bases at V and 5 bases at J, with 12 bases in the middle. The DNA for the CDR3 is TGTGCCAGCAGCTGGGGGGTCAGGAACAATGAGCAGTTCTTC. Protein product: CASSWGVRNNEQFF.

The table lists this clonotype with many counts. DNA of the CDR3: TGTGCCAGATTAGATACGCAGTATTTT. Its protein is CARLDTQYF. The rearrangement links TRBV28 to TRBJ2-3; unclear D gene. V was clipped by 9 bases and J by 5 bases, with 3 bases between them. This CDR3 has 9 amino acids. Germline CDR1 reads MDHEN; CDR2 reads SYDVKM.

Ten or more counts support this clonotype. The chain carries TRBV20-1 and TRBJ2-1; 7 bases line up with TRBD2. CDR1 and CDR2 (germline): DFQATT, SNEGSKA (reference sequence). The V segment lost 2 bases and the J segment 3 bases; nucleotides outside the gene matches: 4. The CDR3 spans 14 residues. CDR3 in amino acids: CSARSLADYNEQFF. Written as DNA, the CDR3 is TGCAGTGCTAGAAGTCTAGCGGACTACAATGAGCAGTTCTTC.

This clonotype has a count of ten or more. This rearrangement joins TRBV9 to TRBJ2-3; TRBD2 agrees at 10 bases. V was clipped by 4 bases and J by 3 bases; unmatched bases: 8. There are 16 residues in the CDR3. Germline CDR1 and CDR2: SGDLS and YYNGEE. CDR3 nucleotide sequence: TGTGCCAGCAGCCCAGTTAGCGGGAGGAGGACAGATACGCAGTATTTT. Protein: CASSPVSGRRTDTQYF.

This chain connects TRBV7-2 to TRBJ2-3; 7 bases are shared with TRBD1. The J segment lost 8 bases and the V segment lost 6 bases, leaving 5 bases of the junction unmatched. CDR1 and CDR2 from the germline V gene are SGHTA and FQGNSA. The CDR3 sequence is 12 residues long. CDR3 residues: CASSSGQTTQYF. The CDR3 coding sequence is TGTGCCAGCAGTTCGGGACAGACTACGCAGTATTTT.

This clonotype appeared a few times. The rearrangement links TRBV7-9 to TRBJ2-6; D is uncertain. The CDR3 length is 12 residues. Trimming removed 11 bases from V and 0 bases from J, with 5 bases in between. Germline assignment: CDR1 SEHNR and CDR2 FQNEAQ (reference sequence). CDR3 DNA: TGTGCCGTGGGCTCTGGGGCCAACGTCCTGACTTTC. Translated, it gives CAVGSGANVLTF. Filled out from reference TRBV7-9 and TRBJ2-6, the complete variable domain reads DTGVSQNPRHKITKRGQNVTFRCDPISEHNRLYWYRQTLGQGPEFLTYFQNEAQLEKSRLLSDRFSAERPKGSFSTLEIQRTEQGDSAMYLCAVGSGANVLTFGAGSRLTVL.

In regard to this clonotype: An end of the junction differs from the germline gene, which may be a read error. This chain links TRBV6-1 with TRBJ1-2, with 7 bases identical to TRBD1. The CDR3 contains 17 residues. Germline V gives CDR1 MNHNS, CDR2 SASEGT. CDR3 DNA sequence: TGTGCCAGCAGTGCCCAGGGGGGGACAGCTGGATTCTATGGCTACGCCTTC. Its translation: CASSAQGGTAGFYGYAF.

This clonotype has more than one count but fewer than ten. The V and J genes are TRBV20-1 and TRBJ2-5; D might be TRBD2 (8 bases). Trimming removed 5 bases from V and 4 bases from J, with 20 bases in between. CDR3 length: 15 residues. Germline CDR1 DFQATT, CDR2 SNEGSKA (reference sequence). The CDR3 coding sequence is TGCAGTGCTCCCGGGACTAGGACAGGATTAGAGACCCAGTACTTC. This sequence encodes CSAPGTRTGLETQYF.

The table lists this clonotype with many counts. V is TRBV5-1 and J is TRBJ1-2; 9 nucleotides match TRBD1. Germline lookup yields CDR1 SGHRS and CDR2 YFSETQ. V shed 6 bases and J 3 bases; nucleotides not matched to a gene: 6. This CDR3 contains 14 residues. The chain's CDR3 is CASTPGDRDYGYTF. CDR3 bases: TGCGCCAGCACACCAGGGGACAGGGACTATGGCTACACCTTC.

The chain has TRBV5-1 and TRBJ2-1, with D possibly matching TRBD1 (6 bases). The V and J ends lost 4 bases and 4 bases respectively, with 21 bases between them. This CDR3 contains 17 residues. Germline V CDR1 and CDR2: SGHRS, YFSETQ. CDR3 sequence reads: CASSGPGQGESYNEQFF. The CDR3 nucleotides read TGCGCCAGCAGCGGCCCGGGACAAGGCGAGTCGTACAATGAGCAGTTCTTC. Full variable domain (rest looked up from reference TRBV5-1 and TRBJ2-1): KAGVTQTPRYLIKTRGQQVTLSCSPISGHRSVSWYQQTPGQGLQFLFEYFSETQRNKGNFPGRFSGRQFSNSRSEMNVSTLELGDSALYLCASSGPGQGESYNEQFFGPGTRLTVL.

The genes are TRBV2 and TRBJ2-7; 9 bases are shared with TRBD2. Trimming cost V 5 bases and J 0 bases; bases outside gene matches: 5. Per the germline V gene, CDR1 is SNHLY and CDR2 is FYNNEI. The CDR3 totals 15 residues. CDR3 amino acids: CASSSRLADSYEQYF. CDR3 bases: TGTGCCAGCAGTTCGAGACTAGCGGACTCCTACGAGCAGTACTTC. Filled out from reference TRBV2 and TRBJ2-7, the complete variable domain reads EPEVTQTPSHQVTQMGQEVILRCVPISNHLYFYWYRQILGQKVEFLVSFYNNEISEKSEIFDDQFSVERPDGSNFTLKIRSTKLEDSAMYFCASSSRLADSYEQYFGPGTRLTVT.

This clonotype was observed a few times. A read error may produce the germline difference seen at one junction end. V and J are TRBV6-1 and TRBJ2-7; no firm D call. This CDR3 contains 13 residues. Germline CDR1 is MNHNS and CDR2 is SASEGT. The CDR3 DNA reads TGTACCAGCAGAGCGCAAGGCGCCTACGAGCAGTACTTC. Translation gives CTSRAQGAYEQYF.

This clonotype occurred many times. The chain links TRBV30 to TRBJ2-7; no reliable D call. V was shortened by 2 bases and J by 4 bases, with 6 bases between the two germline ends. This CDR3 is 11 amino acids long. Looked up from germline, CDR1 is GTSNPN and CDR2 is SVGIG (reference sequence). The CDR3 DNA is TGTGCCTGGAGTACCCGATACGAGCAGTACTTC. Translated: CAWSTRYEQYF.

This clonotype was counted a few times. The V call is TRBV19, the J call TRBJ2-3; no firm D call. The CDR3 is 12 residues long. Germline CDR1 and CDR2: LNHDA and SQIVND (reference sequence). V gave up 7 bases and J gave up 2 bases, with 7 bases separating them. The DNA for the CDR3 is TGTGCCAGTAATGGGGACACAGATACGCAGTATTTT. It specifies CASNGDTDTQYF.

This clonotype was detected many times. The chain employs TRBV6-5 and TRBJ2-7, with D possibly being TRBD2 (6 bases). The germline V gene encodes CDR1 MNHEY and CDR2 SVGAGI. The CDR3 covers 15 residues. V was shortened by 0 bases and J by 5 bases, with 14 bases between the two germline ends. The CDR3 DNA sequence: TGTGCCAGCAGTTACTCGTGGGGGAGGACCCACGAGCAGTACTTC. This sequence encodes CASSYSWGRTHEQYF.

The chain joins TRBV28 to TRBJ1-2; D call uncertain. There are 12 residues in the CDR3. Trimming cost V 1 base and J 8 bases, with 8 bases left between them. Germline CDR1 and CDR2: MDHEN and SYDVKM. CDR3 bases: TGTGCCAGCAGTTTATACCCCAGGGGCTACACCTTC. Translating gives CASSLYPRGYTF.

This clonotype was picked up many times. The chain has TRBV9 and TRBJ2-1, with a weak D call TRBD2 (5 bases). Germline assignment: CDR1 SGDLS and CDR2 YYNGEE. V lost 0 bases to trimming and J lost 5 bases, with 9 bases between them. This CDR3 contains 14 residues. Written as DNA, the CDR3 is TGTGCCAGCAGCGTAGCGGGATTTGACAATGAGCAGTTCTTC. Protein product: CASSVAGFDNEQFF. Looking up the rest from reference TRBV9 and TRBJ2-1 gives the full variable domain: DSGVTQTPKHLITATGQRVTLRCSPRSGDLSVYWYQQSLDQGLQFLIQYYNGEERAKGNILERFSAQQFPDLHSELNLSSLELGDSALYFCASSVAGFDNEQFFGPGTRLTVL.

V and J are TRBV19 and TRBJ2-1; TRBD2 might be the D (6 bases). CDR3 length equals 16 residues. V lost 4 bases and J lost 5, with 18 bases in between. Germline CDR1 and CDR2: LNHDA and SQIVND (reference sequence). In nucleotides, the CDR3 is TGTGCCAGTAGTACCCACCTAGCGAGAGAGGACAATGAGCAGTTCTTC. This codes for CASSTHLAREDNEQFF.

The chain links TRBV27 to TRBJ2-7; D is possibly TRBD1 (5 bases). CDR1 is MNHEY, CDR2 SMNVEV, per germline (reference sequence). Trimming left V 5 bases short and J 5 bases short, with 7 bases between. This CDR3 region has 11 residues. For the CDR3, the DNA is TGTGCCAGCAGTAAGGGGAACGAGCAGTACTTC. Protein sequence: CASSKGNEQYF.

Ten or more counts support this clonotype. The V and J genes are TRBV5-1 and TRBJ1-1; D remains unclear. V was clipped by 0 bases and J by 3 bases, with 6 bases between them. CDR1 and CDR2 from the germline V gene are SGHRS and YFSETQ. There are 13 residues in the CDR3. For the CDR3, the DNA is TGCGCCAGCAGCTTGGCCGAGTACACTGAAGCTTTCTTT. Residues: CASSLAEYTEAFF.

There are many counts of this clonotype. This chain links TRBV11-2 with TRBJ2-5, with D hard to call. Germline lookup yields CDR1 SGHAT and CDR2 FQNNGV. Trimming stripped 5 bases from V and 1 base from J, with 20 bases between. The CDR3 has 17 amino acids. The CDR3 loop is CASSVTGGSAAQETQYF. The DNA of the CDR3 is TGTGCCAGCAGCGTCACCGGTGGTAGTGCGGCCCAAGAGACCCAGTACTTC.

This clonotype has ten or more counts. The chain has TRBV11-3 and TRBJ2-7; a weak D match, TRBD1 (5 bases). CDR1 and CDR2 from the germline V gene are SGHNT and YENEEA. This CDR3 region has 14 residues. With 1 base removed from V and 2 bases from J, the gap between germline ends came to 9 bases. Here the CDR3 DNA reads TGTGCCAGCAGCTTAGGGACAACACCCTACGAGCAGTACTTC. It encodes CASSLGTTPYEQYF.

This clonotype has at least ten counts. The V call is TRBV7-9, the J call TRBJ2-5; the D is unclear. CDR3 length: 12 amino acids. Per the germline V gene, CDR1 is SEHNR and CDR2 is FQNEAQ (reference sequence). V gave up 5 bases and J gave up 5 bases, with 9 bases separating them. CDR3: CASSPSWETQYF. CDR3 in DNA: TGTGCCAGCAGCCCCTCCTGGGAGACCCAGTACTTC.

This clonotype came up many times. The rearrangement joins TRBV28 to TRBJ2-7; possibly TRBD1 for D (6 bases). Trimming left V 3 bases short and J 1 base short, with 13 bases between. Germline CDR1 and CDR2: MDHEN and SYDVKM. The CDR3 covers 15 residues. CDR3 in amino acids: CASSLVGAGSYEQYF. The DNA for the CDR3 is TGTGCCAGCAGTTTGGTGGGGGCGGGTTCCTACGAGCAGTACTTC.

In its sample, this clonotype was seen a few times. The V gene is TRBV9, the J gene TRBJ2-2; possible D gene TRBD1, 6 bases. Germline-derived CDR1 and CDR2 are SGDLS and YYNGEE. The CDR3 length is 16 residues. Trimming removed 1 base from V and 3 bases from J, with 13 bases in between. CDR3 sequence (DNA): TGTGCCAGCAGCGTATCTGGGGCAGGGGACACCGGGGAGCTGTTTTTT. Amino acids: CASSVSGAGDTGELFF. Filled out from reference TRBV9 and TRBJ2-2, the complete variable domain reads DSGVTQTPKHLITATGQRVTLRCSPRSGDLSVYWYQQSLDQGLQFLIQYYNGEERAKGNILERFSAQQFPDLHSELNLSSLELGDSALYFCASSVSGAGDTGELFFGEGSRLTVL.

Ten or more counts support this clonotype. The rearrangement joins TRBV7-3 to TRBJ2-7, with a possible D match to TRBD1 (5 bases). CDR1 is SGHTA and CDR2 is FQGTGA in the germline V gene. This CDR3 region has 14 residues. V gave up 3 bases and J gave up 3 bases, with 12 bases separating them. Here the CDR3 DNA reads TGTGCCAGCAGCTTTCATCAGGGAAACTACGAGCAGTACTTC. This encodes CASSFHQGNYEQYF.

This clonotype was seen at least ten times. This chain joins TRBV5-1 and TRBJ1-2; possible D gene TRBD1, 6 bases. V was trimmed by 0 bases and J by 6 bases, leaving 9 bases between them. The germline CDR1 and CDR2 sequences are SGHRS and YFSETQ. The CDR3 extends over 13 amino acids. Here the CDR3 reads CASSLEGQNGYTF. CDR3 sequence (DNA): TGCGCCAGCAGCTTGGAAGGACAGAATGGCTACACCTTC.